The text below deals with one T cell receptor beta chain. The data were taken from a study of shared T cell receptors in the human thymus. V shed 6 bases, J shed 4 bases, and the junction held 10 bases outside the gene matches. The germline CDR1 and CDR2 sequences are MDHEN and SYDVKM. The CDR3 is 17 residues long. The table came from immunoSEQ multiplex PCR; TCRdb's copy has only in-frame clones and leaves some out. The table includes hundreds of thousands of clones, around 89% detected once. This same sample was also taken into another study, of human thymus T cells. From that second work: Resections removed during corrective heart surgery provided the thymus tissue used. Thymic and blood repertoires appeared to carry a bias in their V and J gene usage.

Sequencing used thymocytes. The chain links TRBV28 to TRBJ2-7, with 15 nucleotides matching TRBD2. The clonotype originates from a boy younger than two with a congenital heart defect. The CDR3 DNA sequence: TGTGCCAGCAGCCTTGGACTAGCGGGAGGGGGTAGGTACGAGCAGTACTTC. Its protein is CASSLGLAGGGRYEQYF. Combining the CDR3 with reference TRBV28 and TRBJ2-7 gives the whole variable domain DVKVTQSSRYLVKRTGEKVFLECVQDMDHENMFWYRQDPGLGLRLIYFSYDVKMKEKGDIPEGYSVSREKKERFSLILESASTNQTSMYLCASSLGLAGGGRYEQYFGPGTRLTVT.